One sample yielded the 16 T cell receptor beta chains listed below, sequenced in a study of blood T cell repertoires in COVID-19. The method was immunoSEQ multiplex PCR; TCRdb's version includes in-frame clones alone and lacks a portion of them. The sample consists of a few hundred thousand clones, 88% of them appearing once. Sequenced material: peripheral blood. The receptors derive from a woman aged 70-85 years with COVID-19, enrolled during active disease.

The chain links TRBV19 to TRBJ1-1; 9 bases match TRBD1. V trimming: 3 bases; J trimming: 6 bases; junction bases outside the gene matches: 5. The V gene's germline CDR1 is LNHDA and CDR2 SQIVND (reference sequence). The CDR3 runs 14 residues. The DNA for the CDR3 is TGTGCCAGTAGTATGGCTACAGGGGGCCCTGAAGCTTTCTTT. This codes for CASSMATGGPEAFF.

In the case of this clone: One end of the junction is discordant with germline, which a read error may explain. The chain uses TRBV28 and TRBJ2-7, with D perhaps matching TRBD2 (5 bases). CDR3 length: 14 amino acids. Germline-derived CDR1 and CDR2 are MDHEN and SYDVKM. The CDR3 loop is CASSWGGSSDEQYF. The CDR3 coding sequence is TGTGCCAGCAGTTGGGGTGGGAGCTCCGACGAGCAGTACTTC.

The genes are TRBV7-2 and TRBJ1-5, with D uncertain. Trimming shortened V by 3 bases and J by 6 bases, and 9 bases separated the two germline ends. This CDR3 has 13 amino acids. Germline V gene lookup returns CDR1 SGHTA and CDR2 FQGNSA. The CDR3 loop reads CASSLSSPQPQHF. CDR3 sequence (DNA): TGTGCCAGCAGCTTGAGTAGTCCTCAGCCCCAGCATTTT.

The chain is built from TRBV3-1 (or the pseudogene TRBV3-2) and TRBJ2-7; D is unclear. This CDR3 is built from 13 residues. CDR1 is LGHDT and CDR2 is YNNKEL in the germline V gene (reference sequence). Trimming stripped 1 base from V and 6 bases from J, with 10 bases between. CDR3: CASSQVSQSEQYF. CDR3 DNA: TGTGCCAGCAGCCAAGTATCACAGTCCGAGCAGTACTTC.

A note on this clone: Distinct nucleotide sequences in the sample also encode this CDR3. J is TRBJ1-3 and V is TRBV7-9; the D gene is possibly TRBD1 (6 bases). In germline, CDR1 is SEHNR, CDR2 FQNEAQ (reference sequence). The CDR3 spans 14 residues. Trimming took 3 bases from V and 0 from J, leaving 6 bases between them. Here the CDR3 reads CASSLTGSGNTIYF. CDR3 DNA: TGTGCCAGCAGCTTGACAGGCTCTGGAAACACCATATATTTT.

This clone showed up just once. The rearrangement joins TRBV19 to TRBJ1-2; no reliable D call. CDR1 and CDR2 (germline): LNHDA, SQIVND (reference sequence). The ends were cut back, 6 bases at V and 5 bases at J, with 19 bases in the middle. There are 15 residues in the CDR3. Here the CDR3 reads CASRGLRAEKYGYTF. CDR3 sequence (DNA): TGTGCCAGTAGAGGCTTGCGGGCGGAGAAGTATGGCTACACCTTC.

For the CDR3, the DNA is TGTGCCAGCAGCTCGCCAGGGGGCGATGAAAAACTGTTTTTT. This sequence encodes CASSSPGGDEKLFF. V gene TRBV21-1 combines with J gene TRBJ1-4; the table assigns TRBD1, which was not confirmed against the DNA. TRBV21-1 is marked as a pseudogene. The CDR3 consists of 14 residues.

The chain uses TRBV7-8 and TRBJ1-2, with 11 bases aligning to TRBD1. The CDR3 is 15 amino acids. V dropped 5 bases and J dropped 8; count of bases not matched to a gene: 10. Germline V gene lookup returns CDR1 SGHVS and CDR2 FQNEAQ. Here the CDR3 DNA reads TGTGCCAGCAGCCCTCGGACAGGGGGCGCCAAGGGCTACACCTTC. Protein: CASSPRTGGAKGYTF.

The rearrangement links TRBV29-1 to TRBJ2-5; 7 bases match TRBD2. Looked up from germline, CDR1 is SQVTM and CDR2 is ANQGSEA. There are 10 residues in the CDR3. Trimming cost V 4 bases and J 7 bases; bases outside gene matches: 0. The CDR3, as DNA: TGCAGCGTTGGGGGGGGGACCCAGTACTTC. As protein: CSVGGGTQYF.

The rearrangement uses TRBV5-4 and TRBJ1-5; 10 nucleotides line up with TRBD1. This CDR3 is 16 amino acids long. The trim removed 1 base at V and 2 bases at J, leaving 3 bases unmatched. Germline loops: CDR1 SGHNT, CDR2 YYREEE (reference sequence). CDR3: CASSLQGTGGNQPQHF. In DNA form, the CDR3 reads TGTGCCAGCAGCTTGCAAGGGACAGGGGGCAATCAGCCCCAGCATTTT.

V is TRBV7-2 and J is TRBJ2-1; tentative D call: TRBD2 (5 bases). The V and J ends lost 4 bases and 4 bases respectively, with 14 bases between them. Germline-derived CDR1 and CDR2 are SGHTA and FQGNSA. The CDR3 is 15 amino acids. The CDR3 loop reads CASSSGLADYNEQFF. Here the CDR3 DNA reads TGTGCCAGCAGCTCGGGTCTAGCAGATTACAATGAGCAGTTCTTC.

A single count supports this clone. The V and J genes are TRBV5-6 and TRBJ1-1; 9 bases align to TRBD1. J gave up 0 bases and V 2 bases, and 5 bases lay outside the gene matches. Germline CDR1 is SGHDT and CDR2 is YYEEEE. The CDR3 runs 16 residues. CDR3 protein: CASSFRTGAVNTEAFF. The CDR3 DNA follows: TGTGCCAGCAGCTTTAGGACAGGGGCGGTGAACACTGAAGCTTTCTTT.

The gene calls are TRBV19 and TRBJ1-1; TRBD1 aligns across 9 bases. The J segment lost 3 bases and the V segment lost 7 bases, leaving 9 bases of the junction unmatched. Germline assignment: CDR1 LNHDA and CDR2 SQIVND (reference sequence). The CDR3 spans 15 residues. CDR3 bases: TGTGCCAGTATTCTAACAGGGGGCGATGACACTGAAGCTTTCTTT. Its protein product is CASILTGGDDTEAFF.

The chain employs TRBV30 and TRBJ2-7; 7 nucleotides line up with TRBD1. Germline CDR1 reads GTSNPN; CDR2 reads SVGIG (reference sequence). The CDR3 is 12 residues long. V gave up 3 bases and J gave up 4 bases; unmatched junction bases: 3. The CDR3 reads CAWSPRGYEQYF. The CDR3 DNA reads as TGTGCCTGGAGCCCCAGGGGGTACGAGCAGTACTTC.

This clone was detected once. This chain joins TRBV5-1 and TRBJ1-1, with D perhaps matching TRBD1 (5 bases). Trimming removed 0 bases from V and 5 bases from J, with 14 bases in between. Germline V gene lookup returns CDR1 SGHRS and CDR2 YFSETQ. This CDR3 region has 15 residues. The CDR3 nucleotides read TGCGCCAGCAGCTTGGACGACCTTGCAGGGACTGAAGCTTTCTTT. It specifies CASSLDDLAGTEAFF.

The chain recombines TRBV5-5 with TRBJ2-7; 8 nucleotides line up with TRBD1. This CDR3 region has 11 residues. V gave up 7 bases and J gave up 4 bases; unmatched junction bases: 1. Looked up from germline, CDR1 is SGHKS and CDR2 is YYEKEE (reference sequence). CDR3 protein: CASGTGYEQYF. CDR3 sequence (DNA): TGTGCCAGCGGGACAGGTTACGAGCAGTACTTC.